One sample yielded the 17 T cell receptor beta chains listed below, sequenced in a study of CD8+CD57+ T cells in acquired aplastic anemia. Genomic DNA was employed as the template in profiling TCR beta VDJ and CDR3. TCRdb redid the calling of the reads with MiXCR, one entry per CDR3 protein. This table has some 200,000 distinct CDR3 sequences, around 50% appearing once. Flow cytometry had shown expanded CD8+CD57+ cells in the patients chosen for sequencing. Sequenced input: sorted CD4+, CD8+, or CD8+CD57+ T cells (not recorded which) from PBMCs. The receptor source for this set is a human donor with aplastic anemia.

This chain uses TRBV7-9 with TRBJ1-1; no clear D. Germline V lookup: CDR1 SEHNR, CDR2 FQNEAQ (reference sequence). The CDR3 sequence is 11 residues long. V lost 5 bases and J 5 bases, leaving 6 bases between the germline ends. CDR3 region: CASSRTTEAFF. CDR3 in DNA: TGTGCCAGCAGCCGAACGACTGAAGCTTTCTTT.

Ten or more counts support this clonotype. The chain carries TRBV9 and TRBJ1-1; maybe TRBD1 (6 bases). The CDR3 contains 13 residues. Germline CDR1 is SGDLS and CDR2 is YYNGEE. Between the trimmed V and J ends, which lost 4 bases and 3 bases, there was a span of 10 bases. CDR3 region: CASSRDTYTEAFF. In nucleotides, the CDR3 is TGTGCCAGCAGCCGGGACACCTACACTGAAGCTTTCTTT.

There are many counts of this clonotype. The V and J genes are TRBV6-1 and TRBJ2-5; TRBD1 matches at 7 bases. V was clipped by 6 bases and J by 4 bases; unmatched bases: 2. Looked up from germline, CDR1 is MNHNS and CDR2 is SASEGT. The CDR3 runs 12 residues. CDR3 nucleotides: TGTGCCAGCAGCGCAGGGGGAGAGACCCAGTACTTC. The encoded protein is CASSAGGETQYF.

With regard to this clonotype: Mismatch with germline at one junction end may stem from a read error. The chain is built from TRBV10-3 and TRBJ2-3; tentatively, D is TRBD2 (6 bases). Germline CDR1 and CDR2: ENHRY and SYGVKD. CDR3 size: 15 residues. The CDR3 here is CASSDSAGTTDTQYF. For the CDR3, the DNA is TGTGCCAGCAGTGACTCGGCGGGGACCACAGATACGCAGTATTTT.

Sample share makes this clonotype medium-sized. The V gene is TRBV15, the J gene TRBJ2-7; D call uncertain. The CDR3 spans 15 residues. The germline V gene encodes CDR1 LNHNV and CDR2 YYDKDF (reference sequence). The V gene lost 0 bases and the J gene lost 1 base, with 10 bases spanning the gap. This chain's CDR3 is CATSRDSPGSYEQYF. The DNA for the CDR3 is TGTGCCACCAGCAGAGATAGCCCAGGATCCTACGAGCAGTACTTC.

The chain employs TRBV7-9 and TRBJ1-1; no definite D call. CDR1 is SEHNR, CDR2 FQNEAQ, per germline (reference sequence). This CDR3 has 13 residues. V dropped 5 bases and J dropped 2 bases, with 9 bases sitting between them. CDR3 residues: CASSKRSNTEAFF. The CDR3 nucleotides are TGTGCCAGCAGCAAGAGGTCAAACACTGAAGCTTTCTTT.

This clonotype was found a few times. A read error is possible here, since a much larger clone lies one base away. The chain links TRBV5-1 to TRBJ2-7; 7 bases align to TRBD2. This CDR3 comprises 13 residues. Per germline, CDR1 SGHRS and CDR2 YFSETQ. V dropped 1 base and J dropped 9; count of bases not matched to a gene: 7. CDR3 coding DNA: TGCGCCAGCAGCTTGTGGGTCTCTAGCGGGCAGTACTTC. Translating gives CASSLWVSSGQYF.

This clonotype showed up just once. A much larger clone is a single base away; this may be a read error. CDR3 residues: CASGLEGSYNEQFF. CDR3 in DNA: TGCGCCAGCGGCTTGGAGGGCAGCTACAATGAGCAGTTCTTC. V and J are TRBV5-1 and TRBJ2-1; possible D gene TRBD2, 6 bases. The CDR3 contains 14 residues. The germline V gene has CDR1 SGHRS and CDR2 YFSETQ.

The rearrangement uses TRBV7-6 and TRBJ2-7; 13 bases align to TRBD2. Germline trimming cut 6 bases from V and 4 bases from J; bases unmatched to any gene: 6. Germline values: CDR1 SGHVS, CDR2 FNYEAQ. This CDR3 is 15 amino acids long. The CDR3 sequence: CASSPGLAGVYEQYF. The CDR3, as DNA: TGTGCCAGCAGTCCCGGACTAGCGGGAGTGTACGAGCAGTACTTC.

Turning to this clonotype: Likely a read error: the CDR3 ends without its conserved phenylalanine or tryptophan. It is unclear where the CDR3 begins or ends on the DNA, so no DNA is shown, and the CDR3 is as TCRdb lists it. The chain has TRBV6-6 and TRBJ1-2. CDR1 is MNHNY and CDR2 is SVGAGI in the germline V gene (reference sequence). Inclusive of both ends, the CDR3 amounts to 14 amino acids. CDR3 sequence reads: CASSEEPRVLGKTS.

The chain combines TRBV10-3 with TRBJ2-3, with 13 positions matching TRBD2. Unmatched junction bases numbered 5, after V lost 5 bases and J lost 3 bases. CDR3 size: 16 residues. Germline V gives CDR1 ENHRY, CDR2 SYGVKD. The CDR3 DNA reads as TGTGCCATCAGTCGCGGGACTAGCGGGGAGACAGATACGCAGTATTTT. It yields the protein CAISRGTSGETDTQYF.

As regards this clonotype: One end of the junction does not line up with germline, which may come from a read error. The V gene is TRBV12-3 or TRBV12-4, the J gene TRBJ2-6, with TRBD1 matching over 7 bases. This CDR3 spans 14 amino acids. The CDR3: CASSLATGKIAEAF. CDR3 nucleotide sequence: TGTGCCAGCAGTTTAGCGACAGGGAAAATTGCTGAAGCTTTC.

Comments on this clonotype: A much larger clone lies one base from this, so it may be a read error. The rearrangement links TRBV7-2 to TRBJ2-7; D is perhaps TRBD2 (6 bases). The CDR3 spans 15 residues. V lost 3 bases, J lost 7 bases, and 19 bases lay in between. Germline CDR1 SGHTA, CDR2 FQGNSA. The CDR3 loop is CASSFMRLVGGEQYF. The DNA of the CDR3 is TGTGCCAGCAGCTTTATGCGTCTGGTGGGGGGTGAGCAGTACTTC.

This chain connects TRBV7-6 to TRBJ2-7, with a tentative D call TRBD1 (6 bases). The V end was cut by 6 bases, the J end by 2 bases, with 17 bases between. The CDR3 runs to 15 residues. Germline V lookup: CDR1 SGHVS, CDR2 FNYEAQ. The CDR3 loop reads CASSEGQGSTYEQYF. In DNA form, the CDR3 reads TGTGCCAGCAGTGAAGGGCAGGGGTCTACCTACGAGCAGTACTTC.

In its sample, this clonotype was seen many times. The V gene is TRBV7-9, the J gene TRBJ1-1; 11 bases map to TRBD1. V lost 4 bases to trimming and J lost 10 bases; unmatched junction nucleotides: 11. Germline CDR1 is SEHNR and CDR2 is FQNEAQ (reference sequence). This CDR3 region has 15 residues. In DNA form, the CDR3 reads TGTGCCAGCAGCTCGACCGGGACAGGGGGACCGGCAGCTTTCTTT. Encoded protein: CASSSTGTGGPAAFF.

This clonotype came up once. The CDR3 does not end in the conserved phenylalanine or tryptophan, so this is likely a read error. Because the CDR3's place on the DNA is in doubt, the DNA is left out and the CDR3 is given as listed by TCRdb. The chain has TRBV2 and TRBJ2-5; the table's D call, TRBD2, was not checked against the DNA. The length of the CDR3 is 15 amino acids, counting both ends. Germline assignment: CDR1 SNHLY and CDR2 FYNNEI. The CDR3 here is CASREDGRRGYTFGS.

The V call is TRBV29-1, the J call TRBJ2-5, with a weak D call TRBD2 (6 bases). V gave up 2 bases and J gave up 2 bases, with 15 bases separating them. The germline V gene encodes CDR1 SQVTM and CDR2 ANQGSEA. This CDR3 spans 15 amino acids. CDR3 protein: CSVETAGRRQETQYF. Here the CDR3 DNA reads TGCAGCGTTGAAACGGCGGGGAGACGACAAGAGACCCAGTACTTC.